This T cell receptor beta chain was identified during a study of vaccination and CD4 T cells after COVID-19. Study observations and caveats: Spike mono-reactivity was evident in 304 of the 307 vaccine-specific clones derived from convalescent patients.

This clonotype has just a few counts. Antigen unknown. V trimming: 0 bases; J trimming: 2 bases; junction bases outside the gene matches: 3. Germline CDR1 is SNHLY and CDR2 is FYNNEI. The CDR3 extends over 15 amino acids. An Oncomine TCR Beta short-read assay was used to sequence the DNA from cultured CD4+ T cells. MiXCR, run by TCRdb on the PCR reads, gives a single entry per CDR3 protein. The sample shows approximately 9,700 distinct CDR3 sequences, roughly 25% of them seen only once. Sample treatment: approximately nine-day PBMC culture with coronavirus spike peptide pools or control peptides (ViraFEST assay). Negative selection purified CD4+ T cells after less than twelve days of culture.

Sequencing was performed on CD4+ T cells from blood, cultured in vitro, taken before SARS-CoV-2 vaccination. This receptor was identified in a human donor who received a COVID-19 vaccine. This chain joins TRBV2 and TRBJ2-5; 7 bases align to TRBD1. The CDR3 coding sequence is TGTGCCAGCAGTGAAGCGTCCAGGGGGCAAGAGACCCAGTACTTC. Translated: CASSEASRGQETQYF.